A selection of T cell receptor beta chains follows, all from one sample in a study of CXCR3-negative and CXCR3-positive naive CD8 T cells. One entry per CDR3 protein, without DNA, is what TCRdb gives after re-calling the 5' RACE reads. This sample contains roughly 99,000 distinct CDR3 sequences. Material for sequencing was naive CXCR3+ CD8+ T cells from blood. Receptors were obtained from a human donor in good health. Some clones in this sample may be carry-over from other donors' samples. Both conserved end residues are part of each CDR3.

>TRBV6-2/TRBV6-3|TRBJ1-1
CASTLLGGQTEAFF
>TRBV6-2/TRBV6-3|TRBJ2-2
CASSLDAVGNTGELFF
>TRBV12-3/TRBV12-4|TRBJ2-5
CASSPDRDLYF
>TRBV7-9|TRBJ1-2
CASSSGAGRPQAFGYTF
>TRBV19|TRBJ2-7
CASSMMSSTYEQYF
>TRBV6-5|TRBJ2-5
CASSHPTTSGGANYPGGETQYF
>TRBV19|TRBJ1-4
CASTPYGTGRSTNEKLFF
>TRBV9|TRBJ2-7
CASSETPSSYEQYF
>TRBV27|TRBJ1-4
CASRTGVVNEKLFF
>TRBV29-1|TRBJ1-2
CSVYGTGDYGYTF
>TRBV7-9|TRBJ2-3
CASSPPLGPNTDTQYF
>TRBV15|TRBJ2-3
CATSRANYETDTQYF
>TRBV6-6|TRBJ2-1
CASLADYEQFF
>TRBV7-9|TRBJ2-5
CASIQEGNQYF
>TRBV15|TRBJ2-3
CATSRARLEMALDTQYF
>TRBV29-1|TRBJ2-5
CSVGQGASQETQYF
>TRBV6-2/TRBV6-3|TRBJ1-5
CASKEPRQPQHF
>TRBV27|TRBJ2-7
CASSFGTAMTYEQYF
>TRBV23-1|TRBJ2-1
CASTPRRKPYNEQFF
>TRBV12-3/TRBV12-4|TRBJ2-3
CASRTVWGSTDTQYF
>TRBV7-3|TRBJ2-1
CASSLIVGSSYNEQFF
>TRBV10-3|TRBJ2-3
CAISNLGQQGGTDTQYF
>TRBV7-9|TRBJ2-7
CASSLGASYEQYF